Listed below are T cell receptor beta chains from one sample, sequenced in a study of PD-1 blockade in classical Hodgkin lymphoma. Sequenced by immunoSEQ multiplex PCR; TCRdb stores in-frame clones only, minus some. The repertoire holds approximately 70,000 clones, about 94% seen once, with roughly 2.5% in the top ten. Sequencing was carried out using peripheral blood mononuclear cells (PBMCs). These receptors all come from a human donor with classical Hodgkin lymphoma. Both conserved end residues are part of each CDR3. Fields, in order: V gene, J gene, D gene, CDR3 DNA, CDR3 protein. D genes are given only for firm matches.

TRBV7-9,TRBJ1-1,TRBD1,TGTGCCAGCAGCTCCCGGGACAGGGGGAACACTGAAGCTTTCTTT,CASSSRDRGNTEAFF
TRBV10-3,TRBJ2-7,-,TGTGCCATCAGTGAGTCGATGTCAGGCTCCTACGAGCAGTACTTC,CAISESMSGSYEQYF
TRBV4-1,TRBJ1-2,TRBD1,TGCGCCAGCAGCAATGTGGGACAGGGGGCGCAACTCTATGGCTACACCTTC,CASSNVGQGAQLYGYTF
TRBV28,TRBJ1-2,TRBD1,TGTGCCACCGGCGATCCGGGACAGAAATCCTATGGCTACACCTTC,CATGDPGQKSYGYTF
TRBV6-5,TRBJ2-1,-,TGTGCCAGCAGTTACTCTACAGGACCTTACAATGAGCAGTTCTTC,CASSYSTGPYNEQFF
TRBV28,TRBJ2-7,TRBD2,TGTGCCAGCAGTGTCATAGGTCTAGCGGGAGGAGGCTCCTACGAGCAGTACTTC,CASSVIGLAGGGSYEQYF
TRBV18,TRBJ2-6,-,TGTGCCAGCTCACCTTCCCGGGACAACTACTCTTCTTCTGGGGCCAACGTCCTGACTTTC,CASSPSRDNYSSSGANVLTF
TRBV13,TRBJ2-2,TRBD2,TGTGCCAGCAGCCCCCTAGCGGGGCTGAACACCGGGGAGCTGTTTTTT,CASSPLAGLNTGELFF
TRBV10-1,TRBJ2-7,-,TGCGCCAGCAGTGAAAGGCGGGATCGTTCCGAGCAGTACTTC,CASSERRDRSEQYF
TRBV6-1,TRBJ2-1,-,TGTGCCAGCAGTGAATTCGTGGGGGGTCGGATCTCCTACAATGAGCAGTTCTTC,CASSEFVGGRISYNEQFF
TRBV2,TRBJ1-4,-,TGTGCCAGCAGCGCCTCGGGGCTACCGAATGAAAAACTGTTTTTT,CASSASGLPNEKLFF
TRBV2,TRBJ2-1,-,TGTGCCAGCAGTGCCCAGCTCGAGCAGTTCTTC,CASSAQLEQFF
TRBV7-2,TRBJ2-5,TRBD1,TGTGCCAGCAGCTCACCGGGACAGGGAAGTGAGACCCAGTACTTC,CASSSPGQGSETQYF
TRBV5-1,TRBJ2-1,-,TGCGCCAGCAGACTGGTGGACGACTCCTACAATGAGCAGTTCTTC,CASRLVDDSYNEQFF
TRBV28,TRBJ2-1,-,TGTGCCAGCAGCACGGTTTCTTACAATGAGCAGTTCTTC,CASSTVSYNEQFF
TRBV2,TRBJ2-3,-,TGTGCCAGCAAGAGACAGACCTACACAGATACGCAGTATTTT,CASKRQTYTDTQYF
TRBV6-1,TRBJ2-7,TRBD1,TGTGCCAGCAGTGACAGTAGGGGGCACAGGTACGAGCAGTACTTC,CASSDSRGHRYEQYF
TRBV30,TRBJ1-1,-,TGTGCCTGGAAATTTCGGGGCAGGGGATTGGATACTGAAGCTTTCTTT,CAWKFRGRGLDTEAFF
TRBV5-1,TRBJ2-6,-,TGCGCCAGCAGCTTGTCAAGTGGGGCCAACGTCCTGACTTTC,CASSLSSGANVLTF
TRBV4-3,TRBJ1-5,-,TGCGCCAGCAGCCAAGAGAACAGGGTTAATCAGCCCCAGCATTTT,CASSQENRVNQPQHF
TRBV7-2,TRBJ2-5,-,TGTGCCAGCAGCGCTGGAACAGGCCCTGGGGAAGAGACCCAGTACTTC,CASSAGTGPGEETQYF
TRBV6-5,TRBJ2-2,-,TGTGCCAGCAGTTACCCCGGCCGGGAGCTGTTTTTT,CASSYPGRELFF
TRBV19,TRBJ2-3,-,TGTGCCAGTAGTATGGTAGGTGGTAGCACAGATACGCAGTATTTT,CASSMVGGSTDTQYF
TRBV18,TRBJ1-5,TRBD1,TGTGCCAGCTCAGCCGGACAGGGGAGCAATCAGCCCCAGCATTTT,CASSAGQGSNQPQHF
TRBV7-2,TRBJ1-1,-,TGTGCCAGCAGCGGTCCTTTTGTAGGTCACACTGAAGCTTTCTTT,CASSGPFVGHTEAFF
TRBV7-9,TRBJ2-3,TRBD2,TGTGCCAGCAGCTTCGGAGCGGGGGCTAGCACAGATACGCAGTATTTT,CASSFGAGASTDTQYF